The source of this TCR beta chain is a study of regulatory T cells in long-lasting Graves disease. Study conclusions and caveats: TCR diversity was lower in persistent than newly diagnosed Graves' disease.

The CDR3 has 16 residues. Regarding time point: newly diagnosed GD, antithyroid drugs for less than 3 months. RNA extracted from PBMCs served as the sequencing template. Turning to this clonotype: Its target is unknown.

Arm-PCR of CDR3 regions with iRepertoire HTBI primers generated TCR beta libraries. TCRdb redid the calling of the multiplex PCR reads with MiXCR, one entry per CDR3 protein. The sample holds roughly 380,000 distinct CDR3 sequences, approximately 15% seen once. The sample also formed part of further work on T cells in Graves' hyperthyroidism and ophthalmopathy.

This sample comprised peripheral blood mononuclear cells (PBMCs), obtained at new diagnosis, from a patient treated with antithyroid drugs. The V call is TRBV3-2, the J call TRBJ2-2; the table's D call TRBD1 went unverified against the DNA. TRBV3-2 is a recognized pseudogene. The origin of this receptor is a middle-aged man with Graves disease. This CDR3 reads CASSHSGAGATGELFF. CDR3 coding DNA: TGTGCCAGCAGCCACTCTGGGGCGGGTGCAACCGGGGAGCTGTTTTTT.